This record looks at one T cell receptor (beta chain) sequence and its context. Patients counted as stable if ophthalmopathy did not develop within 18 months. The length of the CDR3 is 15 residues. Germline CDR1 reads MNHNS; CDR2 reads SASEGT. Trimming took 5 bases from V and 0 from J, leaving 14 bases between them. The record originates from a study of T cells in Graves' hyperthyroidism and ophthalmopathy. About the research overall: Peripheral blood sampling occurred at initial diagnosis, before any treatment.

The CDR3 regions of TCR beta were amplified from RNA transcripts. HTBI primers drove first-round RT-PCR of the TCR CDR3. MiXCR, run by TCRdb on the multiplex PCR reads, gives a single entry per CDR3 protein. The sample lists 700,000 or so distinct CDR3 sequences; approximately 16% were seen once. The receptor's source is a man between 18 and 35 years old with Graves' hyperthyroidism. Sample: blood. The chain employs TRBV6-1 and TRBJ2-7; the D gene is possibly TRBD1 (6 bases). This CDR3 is CASSTARTVSYEQYF. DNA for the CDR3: TGTGCCAGCAGTACCGCACGGACAGTCTCCTACGAGCAGTACTTC.